These T cell receptor beta chains were read from a single sample in a study of T cell clonotyping in hematopoietic cell transplantation. Using immunoSEQ multiplex PCR, the repertoire was profiled, and TCRdb retains in-frame clones only, with some absent. The table records some 35,000 clones, around 95% of them present only once. This specimen consisted of peripheral blood mononuclear cells, obtained before stem cell transplant. Every receptor here comes from a man aged 35 to 55 with chronic myeloid leukemia. Some clones in this sample may be carry-over from other donors' samples. The CDR3 runs from the conserved cysteine through the conserved F or W. D genes are given only for firm matches. Clone size appears in some rows only: once, few, many, or a class for an expanded clone.

cdr3_aa	cdr3_nt	d_call	j_call	clone_size	v_call
CASSLGRDRTDTQYF	TGTGCCAGCAGCTTAGGCAGGGATCGCACAGATACGCAGTATTTT	NA	TRBJ2-3	NA	TRBV7-2
CASTETGVEAFF	TGTGCCAGCACCGAGACAGGGGTTGAAGCTTTCTTT	TRBD1	TRBJ1-1	NA	TRBV5-6
CASSRGQGHGYTF	TGTGCCAGCTCAAGGGGGCAGGGCCATGGCTACACCTTC	TRBD1	TRBJ1-2	once	TRBV28
CASSLTDTQYF	TGTGCCAGCAGCTTGACAGATACGCAGTATTTT	NA	TRBJ2-3	NA	TRBV7-2
CASSGTITDTQYF	TGCGCCAGCTCCGGGACTATCACAGATACGCAGTATTTT	TRBD2	TRBJ2-3	NA	TRBV5-1
CASSLRGNLQETQYF	TGTGCCAGCAGTTTACGGGGGAATCTGCAAGAGACCCAGTACTTC	NA	TRBJ2-5	NA	TRBV28
CASSLGTPTPDTEAFF	TGTGCCAGCAGCTTAGGGACCCCCACGCCGGACACTGAAGCTTTCTTT	NA	TRBJ1-1	NA	TRBV7-9
CASSSGTSYAQYF	TGTGCCAGCAGTTCCGGGACTAGCTACGCGCAGTACTTC	TRBD2	TRBJ2-7	NA	TRBV7-2
CAWTSGADNEQFF	TGTGCCTGGACTAGCGGGGCGGACAATGAGCAGTTCTTC	TRBD2	TRBJ2-1	once	TRBV30
CASSPFGARSSYEQYF	TGTGCCAGCAGCCCCTTTGGGGCCAGAAGCTCCTACGAGCAGTACTTC	NA	TRBJ2-7	NA	TRBV14
CASSLVAGATDTQYF	TGTGCCAGCAGCTTAGTTGCGGGGGCCACAGATACGCAGTATTTT	NA	TRBJ2-3	NA	TRBV7-2
CASSLDGTSRPYEQYF	TGTGCCAGCAGCTTAGATGGGACTTCCCGTCCCTACGAGCAGTACTTC	NA	TRBJ2-7	NA	TRBV7-2
CSAASGGANEQFF	TGCAGCGCCGCTAGCGGGGGGGCAAATGAGCAGTTCTTC	TRBD2	TRBJ2-1	once	TRBV29-1
CASTLQGLAGAANTGELFF	TGTGCCAGCACCCTCCAGGGACTAGCGGGGGCCGCGAACACCGGGGAGCTGTTTTTT	TRBD2	TRBJ2-2	NA	TRBV27
CASSQGRREEKLFF	TGCGCCAGCAGCCAAGGACGGAGGGAAGAAAAACTGTTTTTT	NA	TRBJ1-4	NA	TRBV4-1
CASSQALGLTDTQYF	TGCGCCAGCAGCCAAGCATTAGGGCTCACAGATACGCAGTATTTT	NA	TRBJ2-3	NA	TRBV4-3
CAWSVSPAGYNSPLHF	TGTGCCTGGAGTGTATCCCCAGCAGGGTATAATTCACCCCTCCACTTT	NA	TRBJ1-6	NA	TRBV30
CASSSLAGTQPQHF	TGTGCCAGCAGTTCCTTGGCAGGGACTCAGCCCCAGCATTTT	NA	TRBJ1-5	NA	TRBV6-6
CASSAQGTYGYTF	TGTGCCAGTAGTGCTCAGGGAACCTATGGCTACACCTTC	NA	TRBJ1-2	NA	TRBV19
CASSIDQAAAGKTQYF	TGTGCCAGTAGTATAGATCAGGCGGCGGCAGGAAAGACCCAGTACTTC	NA	TRBJ2-5	NA	TRBV19
CASSFGTGRPTGELFF	TGTGCCAGCAGCTTCGGGACAGGGAGGCCCACCGGGGAGCTGTTTTTT	TRBD1	TRBJ2-2	NA	TRBV11-3
CAWSATSVSGANVLTF	TGTGCCTGGAGTGCCACCAGTGTCTCTGGGGCCAACGTCCTGACTTTC	NA	TRBJ2-6	NA	TRBV30
CASSLGTYTDTQYF	TGTGCCAGCAGCTTAGGGACCTACACAGATACGCAGTATTTT	NA	TRBJ2-3	NA	TRBV7-9
CASRAGQNNYGYTF	TGTGCCAGCCGGGCGGGACAGAATAACTATGGCTACACCTTC	TRBD1	TRBJ1-2	NA	TRBV6-6
CASSETGLYGYTF	TGTGCCAGCAGTGAGACAGGGCTCTATGGCTACACCTTC	TRBD1	TRBJ1-2	NA	TRBV6-4
CASSIDGTGTPLHF	TGTGCCAGCAGTATAGATGGGACAGGGACACCCCTCCACTTT	TRBD1	TRBJ1-6	NA	TRBV28
CASSWDRVQENQPQHF	TGTGCCAGCTCCTGGGACAGGGTTCAAGAGAATCAGCCCCAGCATTTT	TRBD1	TRBJ1-5	NA	TRBV18
CASSQELRGGLNTQYF	TGTGCCAGCAGCCAAGAACTTCGGGGGGGCCTGAATACGCAGTATTTT	TRBD2	TRBJ2-3	NA	TRBV14
CAIMKGEYYGYTF	TGTGCCATCATGAAGGGAGAGTACTATGGCTACACCTTC	NA	TRBJ1-2	NA	TRBV2
CASSLVSQGGVGSYNEQFF	TGCGCCAGCAGCTTGGTGTCCCAGGGAGGGGTAGGCTCCTACAATGAGCAGTTCTTC	TRBD2	TRBJ2-1	NA	TRBV5-1
CASSLGDRDIQYF	TGCGCCAGCAGCCTAGGGGACAGGGACATTCAGTACTTC	TRBD1	TRBJ2-4	NA	TRBV5-1
CSVPLVDVNYGYTF	TGCAGCGTCCCGTTGGTCGACGTTAACTATGGCTACACCTTC	NA	TRBJ1-2	NA	TRBV29-1
CASSFGGNEQFF	TGCGCCAGCAGCTTCGGGGGTAATGAGCAGTTCTTC	NA	TRBJ2-1	NA	TRBV5-1
CASSQDRESQPQHF	TGCGCCAGCAGCCAAGACAGGGAAAGTCAGCCCCAGCATTTT	NA	TRBJ1-5	NA	TRBV4-1
CASRESGLPMREQYF	TGTGCCAGCAGGGAATCTGGACTCCCCATGAGGGAGCAGTACTTC	NA	TRBJ2-7	NA	TRBV5-6
CASRKGNIYGYTF	TGTGCCAGCAGGAAGGGGAATATTTATGGCTACACCTTC	NA	TRBJ1-2	NA	TRBV6-5
CASSLGVSGGQPQHF	TGTGCCAGCAGCTTAGGGGTCTCAGGAGGTCAGCCCCAGCATTTT	NA	TRBJ1-5	NA	TRBV7-2
CASSTEGNEQFF	TGCGCCAGCAGTACCGAGGGAAATGAGCAGTTCTTC	NA	TRBJ2-1	NA	TRBV5-1
CAWSSWVRDSNQPQHF	TGTGCCTGGAGTTCATGGGTAAGGGATAGCAATCAGCCCCAGCATTTT	NA	TRBJ1-5	NA	TRBV30
CASSDRGGAGELFF	TGTGCCAGCAGTGACAGGGGTGGTGCCGGGGAGCTGTTTTTT	TRBD1	TRBJ2-2	NA	TRBV6-5
CATSRVTDIAKNIQYF	TGTGCCACCAGCAGAGTAACAGACATAGCCAAAAACATTCAGTACTTC	NA	TRBJ2-4	NA	TRBV15
CASSQNRREDTDTQYF	TGTGCCAGCAGCCAAAACAGGAGGGAGGACACAGATACGCAGTATTTT	NA	TRBJ2-3	NA	TRBV4-2
CASSLGPSNYGYTF	TGCGCCAGCAGCTTGGGACCTTCTAACTATGGCTACACCTTC	NA	TRBJ1-2	NA	TRBV5-1
CASHPLRAGGQTGELFF	TGTGCCAGTCACCCTTTAAGGGCAGGGGGACAAACCGGGGAGCTGTTTTTT	TRBD1	TRBJ2-2	NA	TRBV19